This T cell receptor beta chain was identified in a study of Ad26.COV2.S vaccination and SARS-CoV-2 variants. Study in general: The trial was COV1001 and the donor's arm was Ad26.COV2.S.

Concerning this clone itself: The antigen is unknown.

Libraries were prepared by immunoSEQ multiplex PCR; TCRdb keeps only in-frame clonotypes and omits some of them. The sample consists of 350,000 to 450,000 clones, around 90% of them appearing once. This CDR3 region has 16 residues. Germline V CDR1 and CDR2: KGHSH, LQKENI. V dropped 2 bases and J dropped 0 bases, with 11 bases sitting between them. The treatment: about 20 received Ad26.COV2.S at low or high dose, single or two shots; a few received placebo; per-sample allocation not given. Sampling occurred on day 63 after the first vaccine or placebo injection. Study outcomes and limitations: Reportedly, spike-specific CD8+ and CD4+ T cell responses achieved substantial breadth once vaccination had taken place. In TCR breadth and depth analyses, total T cell responses may have been underestimated.

The chain carries TRBV18 and TRBJ1-5, with no clear D. The receptor comes from a person aged 18-60 years who received the Ad26.COV2.S COVID-19 vaccine or a placebo. The sample consisted of peripheral blood, taken in a trial of Ad26.COV2.S vaccine versus placebo. CDR3 protein: CASSPNSQNSNQPQHF. The CDR3 DNA reads as TGTGCCAGCTCACCAAATTCTCAGAATAGCAATCAGCCCCAGCATTTT.